A selection of T cell receptor beta chains follows, all from one sample in a study of high-grade serous ovarian cancer treatment subgroups. Data came from immunoSEQ multiplex PCR; TCRdb stores just in-frame clones and leaves some out. The table records 15,000 to 20,000 clones, about 75% of them present only once. Sequences were obtained from tumor tissue. The receptors originated from a human donor with high-grade serous ovarian cancer. Each CDR3 is given without its conserved first and last residue.

J	V	CDR3
TRBJ2-2	TRBV11-3	ASSLLAGGMGGELF
TRBJ1-3	TRBV5-1	ASSVRAARSGNTIY
TRBJ2-7	TRBV11-2	ASSLADSRAYEQY
TRBJ2-2	TRBV29-1	SAGTGHGSGTGELF
TRBJ2-7	TRBV7-9	ASSRPASNPAFYEQY
TRBJ2-5	TRBV5-1	ASSLGTSGSRETQY
TRBJ1-3	TRBV7-2	ASSLAGGLLGTIY
TRBJ2-7	TRBV7-9	ASSSLYAGEGEQY
TRBJ1-5	TRBV10-3	AISEYSNQPQH
TRBJ2-5	TRBV7-9	ASSLPSGRALETQY
TRBJ2-7	TRBV27	ASRDGSSYEQY
TRBJ1-1	TRBV29-1	SVPTGGGTEAF
TRBJ1-3	TRBV6-5	ASSWGRDTIY
TRBJ2-7	TRBV30	AWSVGQRSSYEQY
TRBJ1-2	TRBV13	ASRSRTGTGGYT
TRBJ1-5	TRBV5-3	AIQPQH
TRBJ1-5	TRBV30	AWSVGRNFNSNQPQH
TRBJ2-1	TRBV9	ASSVGTMMDEQF
TRBJ2-5	TRBV5-1	ASSATSGQETQY
TRBJ2-1	TRBV9	ASSVAFGAAYNEQF
TRBJ1-2	TRBV4-1	ASSQPQGEVYGYT
TRBJ2-1	TRBV5-4	ASSLGSYNEQF
TRBJ2-1	TRBV7-9	ASRNSGTSEF
TRBJ1-2	TRBV18	ASSPDASGYGYT
TRBJ1-5	TRBV5-6	ASSAKSNQPQH
TRBJ2-5	TRBV6-5	ASSYSGRGETQY
TRBJ2-1	TRBV7-2	ASSSPSGDEQF
TRBJ2-1	TRBV28	ASSLGHSSSGVTEQF
TRBJ1-1	TRBV30	AWKELRWTEAF
TRBJ2-7	TRBV14	ASSQAGAAERY
TRBJ1-1	TRBV11-2	ASSLAVRVPEAF
TRBJ2-6	TRBV2	ASSGRGGSGANVLT
TRBJ1-2	TRBV7-9	ASSDGQGKYGYT
TRBJ2-5	TRBV5-1	ASSIRLAGQETQY
TRBJ2-2	TRBV28	ASGGTPNTGELF
TRBJ2-7	TRBV5-1	ASRAGDLSYEQY
TRBJ1-5	TRBV28	ASSLIRGTGEANQH
TRBJ1-2	TRBV4-3	ASSQETGNYGYT
TRBJ1-1	TRBV27	ASRLGRYRNTEAF
TRBJ2-5	TRBV19	ASSTSSGSLQETQY
TRBJ2-2	TRBV29-1	SARTSGIGELF
TRBJ2-2	TRBV7-2	ASRTGLANTGELF
TRBJ2-1	TRBV11-3	ASSHKSSYNEQF
TRBJ2-2	TRBV5-1	ASSIRDKNTGELF
TRBJ1-2	TRBV4-1	ASSPRSSIYGYT
TRBJ2-1	TRBV14	ASSQEEDGVYEQF
TRBJ2-6	TRBV2	ASSEHGGAGANVLT
TRBJ1-2	TRBV7-2	ASSLWSRGGNGYT
TRBJ2-1	TRBV30	AWISVRPGTYNEQF
TRBJ2-1	TRBV7-8	ASSTLAGGQWNEQF
TRBJ1-2	TRBV28	ASSAHTGGYGYT